The 3 T cell receptor beta chains presented below share a single source sample, sequenced in a study of OX40 agonist ivuxolimab in advanced cancers. Sequenced by immunoSEQ multiplex PCR; TCRdb stores in-frame clones only, minus some. Altogether around 40,000 clones are present, about 85% being singletons, with the ten largest covering 5.1%. The starting material was CD4+ or CD8+ T cells sorted from blood, obtained in a trial of the OX40 agonist ivuxolimab. These receptors were taken from an adult with an advanced solid tumor such as melanoma, head and neck, liver or kidney cancer.

V usage is TRBV5-1 and J usage is TRBJ1-2, with 9 bases that match TRBD1. The junction had 5 bases not matched to a gene; V was cut back by 0 bases and J by 8 bases. Germline V gene sequence: CDR1 SGHRS, CDR2 YFSETQ. The length of the CDR3 is 14 residues. CDR3 sequence reads: CASSLGGQGIGYTF. The CDR3 coding sequence is TGCGCCAGCAGCTTGGGAGGACAGGGGATCGGCTACACCTTC.

This clone was seen more than once but under ten times. The rearrangement uses TRBV18 and TRBJ1-2; the match to TRBD1 covers 8 bases. After removal of 3 bases from V and 4 bases from J, the junction contained 4 bases not matched to a gene. The CDR3 contains 14 residues. Germline CDR1 and CDR2: KGHSH and LQKENI. The CDR3 loop is CASSPGQAGYGYTF. The CDR3 nucleotides read TGTGCCAGCTCACCGGGACAGGCTGGCTATGGCTACACCTTC.

The CDR3 is CASSWTGVFRANYGYTF. The CDR3 bases are TGTGCCAGTAGTTGGACAGGGGTTTTTCGAGCTAACTATGGCTACACCTTC. The rearrangement joins TRBV19 to TRBJ1-2; 9 nucleotides align to TRBD1. From germline, CDR1 is LNHDA and CDR2 SQIVND (reference sequence). Germline trimming cut 5 bases from V and 0 bases from J; bases unmatched to any gene: 10. CDR3 length: 17 residues.